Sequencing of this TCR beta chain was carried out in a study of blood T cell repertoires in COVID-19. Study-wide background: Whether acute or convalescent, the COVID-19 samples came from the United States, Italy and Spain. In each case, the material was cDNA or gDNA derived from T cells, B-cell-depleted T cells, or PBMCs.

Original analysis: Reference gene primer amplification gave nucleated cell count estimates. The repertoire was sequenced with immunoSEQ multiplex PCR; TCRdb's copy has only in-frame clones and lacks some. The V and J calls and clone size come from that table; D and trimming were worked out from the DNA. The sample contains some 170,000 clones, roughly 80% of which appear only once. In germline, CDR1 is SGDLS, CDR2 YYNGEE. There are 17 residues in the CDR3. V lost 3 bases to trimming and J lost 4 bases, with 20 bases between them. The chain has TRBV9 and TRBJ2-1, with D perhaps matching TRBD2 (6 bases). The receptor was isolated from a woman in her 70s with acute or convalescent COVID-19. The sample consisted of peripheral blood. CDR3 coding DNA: TGTGCCAGCAGCGCCGGAGTCGGGGGTCGGGGGTACAATGAGCAGTTCTTC. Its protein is CASSAGVGGRGYNEQFF.